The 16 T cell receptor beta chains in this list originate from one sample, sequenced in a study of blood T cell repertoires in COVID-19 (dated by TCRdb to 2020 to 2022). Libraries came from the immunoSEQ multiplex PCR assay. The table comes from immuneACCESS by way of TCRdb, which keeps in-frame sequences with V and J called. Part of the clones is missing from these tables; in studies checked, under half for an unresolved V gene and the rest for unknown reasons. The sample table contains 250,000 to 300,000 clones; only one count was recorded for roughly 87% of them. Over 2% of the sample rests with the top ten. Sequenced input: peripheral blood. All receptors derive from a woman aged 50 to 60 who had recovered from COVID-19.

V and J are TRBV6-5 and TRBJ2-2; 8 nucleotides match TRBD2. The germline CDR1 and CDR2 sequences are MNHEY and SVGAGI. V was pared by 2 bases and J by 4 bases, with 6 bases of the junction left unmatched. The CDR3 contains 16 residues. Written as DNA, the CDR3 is TGTGCCAGCAGTTACGTGTCCGGGGGGGGCACCGGGGAGCTGTTTTTT. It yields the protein CASSYVSGGGTGELFF.

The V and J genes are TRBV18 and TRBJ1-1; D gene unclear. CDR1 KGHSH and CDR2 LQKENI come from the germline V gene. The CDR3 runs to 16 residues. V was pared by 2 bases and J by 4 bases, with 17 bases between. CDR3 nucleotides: TGTGCCAGCTCACCAAGCGGGTTGTCTTTCGGCACTGAAGCTTTCTTT. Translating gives CASSPSGLSFGTEAFF.

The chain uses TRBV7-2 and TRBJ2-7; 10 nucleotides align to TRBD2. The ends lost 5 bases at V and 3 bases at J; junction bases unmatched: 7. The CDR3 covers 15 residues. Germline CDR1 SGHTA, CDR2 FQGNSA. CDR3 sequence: CASSPQLAGSYEQYF. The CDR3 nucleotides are TGTGCCAGCAGCCCCCAACTAGCGGGGAGCTACGAGCAGTACTTC.

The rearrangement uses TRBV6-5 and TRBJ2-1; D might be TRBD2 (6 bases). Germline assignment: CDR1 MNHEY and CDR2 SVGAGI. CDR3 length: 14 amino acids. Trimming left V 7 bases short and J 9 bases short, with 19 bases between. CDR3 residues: CASIRTGRYSEQFF. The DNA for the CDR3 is TGTGCCAGCATAAGGACCGGGAGATATAGTGAGCAGTTCTTC.

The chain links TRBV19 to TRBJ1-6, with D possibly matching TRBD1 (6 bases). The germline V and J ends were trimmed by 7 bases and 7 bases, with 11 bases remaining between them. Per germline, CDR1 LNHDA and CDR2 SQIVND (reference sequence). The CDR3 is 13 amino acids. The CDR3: CASTDTGNSPLHF. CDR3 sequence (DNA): TGTGCCAGTACCGACACAGGGAATTCACCCCTCCACTTT.

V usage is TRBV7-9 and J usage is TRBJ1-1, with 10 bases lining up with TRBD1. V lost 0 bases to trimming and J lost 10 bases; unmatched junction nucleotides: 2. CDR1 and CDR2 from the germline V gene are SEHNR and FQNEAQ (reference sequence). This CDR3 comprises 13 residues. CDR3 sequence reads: CASSLAGQGRAFF. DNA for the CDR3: TGTGCCAGCAGCTTAGCGGGACAGGGGAGAGCTTTCTTT. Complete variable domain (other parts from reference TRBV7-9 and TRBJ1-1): DTGVSQNPRHKITKRGQNVTFRCDPISEHNRLYWYRQTLGQGPEFLTYFQNEAQLEKSRLLSDRFSAERPKGSFSTLEIQRTEQGDSAMYLCASSLAGQGRAFFGQGTRLTVV.

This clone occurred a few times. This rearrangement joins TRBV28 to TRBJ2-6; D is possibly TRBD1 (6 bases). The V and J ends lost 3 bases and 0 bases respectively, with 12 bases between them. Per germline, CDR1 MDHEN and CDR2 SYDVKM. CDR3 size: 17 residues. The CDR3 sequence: CASSLPGAVSGANVLTF. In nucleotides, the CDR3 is TGTGCCAGCAGTTTGCCAGGGGCGGTCTCTGGGGCCAACGTCCTGACTTTC.

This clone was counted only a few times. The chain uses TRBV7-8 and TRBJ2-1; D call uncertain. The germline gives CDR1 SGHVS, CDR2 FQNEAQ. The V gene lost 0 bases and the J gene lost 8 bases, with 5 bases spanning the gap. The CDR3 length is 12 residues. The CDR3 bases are TGTGCCAGCAGCTTAGCGGGCCATGAGCAGTTCTTC. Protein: CASSLAGHEQFF.

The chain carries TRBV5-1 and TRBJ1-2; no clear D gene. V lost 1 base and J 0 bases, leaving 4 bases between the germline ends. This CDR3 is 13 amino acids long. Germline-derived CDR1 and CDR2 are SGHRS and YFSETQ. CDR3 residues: CASSLTTNYGYTF. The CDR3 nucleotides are TGCGCCAGCAGCTTGACAACTAACTATGGCTACACCTTC.

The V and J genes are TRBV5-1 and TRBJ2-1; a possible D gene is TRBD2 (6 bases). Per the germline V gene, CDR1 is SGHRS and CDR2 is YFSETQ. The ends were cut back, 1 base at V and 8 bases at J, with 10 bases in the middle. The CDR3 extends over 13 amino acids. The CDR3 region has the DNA TGCGCCAGCAGCTTGATAGGAGGGGATGAGCAGTTCTTC. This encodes CASSLIGGDEQFF.

The CDR3 protein is CASSSHGVGGLNDYGYTF. Here the CDR3 DNA reads TGTGCCAGCAGTTCCCACGGGGTCGGTGGCTTGAATGACTATGGCTACACCTTC. The chain uses TRBV27 and TRBJ1-2; no definite D call. V lost 4 bases and J 3 bases, leaving 24 bases between the germline ends. CDR1 and CDR2 from the germline V gene are MNHEY and SMNVEV (reference sequence). The CDR3 consists of 18 residues.

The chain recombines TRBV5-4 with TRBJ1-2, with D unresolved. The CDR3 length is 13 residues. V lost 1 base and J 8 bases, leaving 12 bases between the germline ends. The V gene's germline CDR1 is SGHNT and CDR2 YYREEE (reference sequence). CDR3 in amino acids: CASSLLPGEGYTF. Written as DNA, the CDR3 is TGTGCCAGCAGCTTGCTTCCCGGGGAAGGCTACACCTTC.

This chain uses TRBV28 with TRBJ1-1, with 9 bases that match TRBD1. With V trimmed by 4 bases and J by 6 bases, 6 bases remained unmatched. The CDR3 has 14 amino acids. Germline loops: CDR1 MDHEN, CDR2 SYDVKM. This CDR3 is CASSYTGGRAEAFF. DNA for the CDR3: TGTGCCAGCAGTTATACAGGGGGCAGGGCTGAAGCTTTCTTT. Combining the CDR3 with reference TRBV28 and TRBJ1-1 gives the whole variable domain DVKVTQSSRYLVKRTGEKVFLECVQDMDHENMFWYRQDPGLGLRLIYFSYDVKMKEKGDIPEGYSVSREKKERFSLILESASTNQTSMYLCASSYTGGRAEAFFGQGTRLTVV.

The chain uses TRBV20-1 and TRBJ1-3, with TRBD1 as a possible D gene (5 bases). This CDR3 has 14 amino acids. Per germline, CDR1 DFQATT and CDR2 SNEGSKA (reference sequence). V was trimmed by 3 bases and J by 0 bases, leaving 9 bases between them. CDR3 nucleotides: TGCAGTGCTAGTCTTACAGGCTCTGGAAACACCATATATTTT. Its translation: CSASLTGSGNTIYF.

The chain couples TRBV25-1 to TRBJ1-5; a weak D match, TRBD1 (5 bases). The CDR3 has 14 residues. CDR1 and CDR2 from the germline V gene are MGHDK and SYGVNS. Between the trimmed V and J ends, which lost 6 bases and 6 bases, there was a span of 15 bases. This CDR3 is CASRDAGHGQPQHF. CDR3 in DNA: TGTGCCAGCAGGGACGCAGGGCATGGTCAGCCCCAGCATTTT.

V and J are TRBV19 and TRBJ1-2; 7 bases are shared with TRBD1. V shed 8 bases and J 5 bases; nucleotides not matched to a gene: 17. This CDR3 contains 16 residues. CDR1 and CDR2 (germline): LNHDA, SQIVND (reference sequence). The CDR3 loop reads CASHSESTGLRYGYTF. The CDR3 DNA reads TGTGCCAGTCATTCCGAATCGACAGGGCTTAGGTATGGCTACACCTTC.